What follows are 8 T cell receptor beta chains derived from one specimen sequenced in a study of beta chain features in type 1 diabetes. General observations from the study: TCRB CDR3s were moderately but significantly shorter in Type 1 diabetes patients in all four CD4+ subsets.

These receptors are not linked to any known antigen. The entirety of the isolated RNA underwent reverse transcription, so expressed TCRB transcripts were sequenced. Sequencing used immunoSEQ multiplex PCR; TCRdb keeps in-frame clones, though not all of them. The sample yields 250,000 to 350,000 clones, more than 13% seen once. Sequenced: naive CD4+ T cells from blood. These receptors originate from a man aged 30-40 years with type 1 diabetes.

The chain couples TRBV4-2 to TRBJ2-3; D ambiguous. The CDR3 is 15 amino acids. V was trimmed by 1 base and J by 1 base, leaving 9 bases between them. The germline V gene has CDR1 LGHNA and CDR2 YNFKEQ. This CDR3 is CASSQAEAGTDTQYF. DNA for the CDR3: TGTGCCAGCAGCCAAGCAGAGGCGGGCACAGATACGCAGTATTTT.

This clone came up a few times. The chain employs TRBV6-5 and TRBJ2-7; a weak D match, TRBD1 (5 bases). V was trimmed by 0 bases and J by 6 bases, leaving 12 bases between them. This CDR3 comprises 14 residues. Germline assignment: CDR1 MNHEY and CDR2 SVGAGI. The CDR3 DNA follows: TGTGCCAGCAGTTACTCCCTCGGGCAGGGCGAGCAGTACTTC. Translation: CASSYSLGQGEQYF.

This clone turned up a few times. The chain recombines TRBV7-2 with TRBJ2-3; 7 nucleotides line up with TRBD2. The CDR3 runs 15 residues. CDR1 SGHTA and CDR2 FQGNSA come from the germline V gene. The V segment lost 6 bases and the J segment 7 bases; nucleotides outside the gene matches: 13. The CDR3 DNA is TGTGCCAGCAGACCCCTAGCGGAGTCGTCAAATACGCAGTATTTT. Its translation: CASRPLAESSNTQYF.

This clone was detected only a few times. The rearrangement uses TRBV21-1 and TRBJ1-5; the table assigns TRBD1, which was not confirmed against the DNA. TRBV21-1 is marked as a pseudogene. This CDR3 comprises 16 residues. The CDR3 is CASNRRTGRFDQPQHF. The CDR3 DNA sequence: TGTGCCAGCAATCGCCGGACAGGGAGATTTGATCAGCCCCAGCATTTT.

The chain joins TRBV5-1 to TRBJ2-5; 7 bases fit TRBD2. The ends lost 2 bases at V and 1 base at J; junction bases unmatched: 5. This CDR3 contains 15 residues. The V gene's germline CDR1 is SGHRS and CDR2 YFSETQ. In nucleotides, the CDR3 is TGCGCCAGCAGCTTTAGTGGGACTACCCAAGAGACCCAGTACTTC. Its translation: CASSFSGTTQETQYF.

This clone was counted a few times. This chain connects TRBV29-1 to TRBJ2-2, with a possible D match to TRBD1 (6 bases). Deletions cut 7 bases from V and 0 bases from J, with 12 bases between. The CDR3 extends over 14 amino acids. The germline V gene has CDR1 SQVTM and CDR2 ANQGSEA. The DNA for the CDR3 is TGCAGCGCCCGGGACATCCCGAACACCGGGGAGCTGTTTTTT. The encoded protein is CSARDIPNTGELFF.

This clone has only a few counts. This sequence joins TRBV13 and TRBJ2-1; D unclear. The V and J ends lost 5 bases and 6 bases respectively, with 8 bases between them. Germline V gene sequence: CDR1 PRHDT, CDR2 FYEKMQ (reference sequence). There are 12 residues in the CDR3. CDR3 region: CASSTPGNEQFF. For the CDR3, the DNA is TGTGCCAGCAGCACGCCAGGCAATGAGCAGTTCTTC.

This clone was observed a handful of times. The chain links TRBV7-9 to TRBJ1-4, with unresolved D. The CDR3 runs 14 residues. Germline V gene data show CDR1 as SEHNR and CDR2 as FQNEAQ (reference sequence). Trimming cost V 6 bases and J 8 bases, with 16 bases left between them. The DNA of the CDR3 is TGTGCCAGCAGTTCACCGGGAAGCTGGGAAAAACTGTTTTTT. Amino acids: CASSSPGSWEKLFF.